This T cell receptor beta chain was observed in a study of identical twins. In germline, CDR1 is SGHRS, CDR2 YFSETQ. The V end lost 4 bases, the J end lost 6 bases, and 20 bases lay between the germline ends. The CDR3 length is 15 residues. Findings of the study overall: Sharing of beta out-of-frame sequences by twins showed a weaker excess. With monozygotic twins, out-of-frame TCR alpha sharing exceeded what models estimated. Insertions were reduced in abundant cord blood beta clonotypes but not in memory repertoires.

Of note for this clonotype: As yet, its antigen is unknown.

cDNA carried unique molecular identifiers, and a universal primer site was added by template switching. TCRdb processed the 5' RACE reads anew with MiXCR; each CDR3 protein has one entry. The table lists some 1,700,000 distinct CDR3 sequences, under 35% of them singletons. The specimen was cord blood. V and J are TRBV5-1 and TRBJ2-7; no definite D call. This TCR was sampled from a newborn girl in good health. The CDR3 region is CASSRSDTSTPEQYF. Here the CDR3 DNA reads TGCGCCAGCAGCCGAAGTGACACTTCCACCCCCGAGCAGTACTTC.